This TCR beta chain came from a study of T cell responses to AZD1222 COVID-19 vaccine. The study's findings and limits: Dominant at 160-218 and 743-854, vaccine-associated CD4 TCRs also spanned spike. Most donors were white British and more were female, and clonal diversity was possibly underestimated.

Concerning this clone: Its target is not known.

The method was immunoSEQ multiplex PCR; TCRdb's version includes in-frame clones alone and lacks a portion of them. The sample includes 80,000 to 100,000 clones, around 88% of them seen just once. The V and J ends lost 4 bases and 0 bases respectively, with 30 bases between them. The CDR3 consists of 21 residues. Per the germline V gene, CDR1 is LNHDA and CDR2 is SQIVND (reference sequence). The V and J genes are TRBV19 and TRBJ1-1, with D maybe TRBD1 (5 bases). The sample in question was peripheral blood, obtained 28 days after the second AZD1222 dose. This clonotype originated in an adult who received the AZD1222 COVID-19 vaccine. Written as DNA, the CDR3 is TGTGCCAGTAGTACTGGACGACGACAGACAAGATCTGGTGGGGTGAACACTGAAGCTTTCTTT. This gives the protein CASSTGRRQTRSGGVNTEAFF.